This T cell receptor (beta chain) emerged from a study of cytomegalovirus exposure and HLA in healthy donors. Study context: The use of the same platform for the 120 or so validation repertoires and the approximately 690 first-cohort repertoires was reported by a later analysis.

This clone was counted a single time. Trimming took off 6 bases at V and 0 bases at J, with 9 bases between the two ends. The CDR3 has 13 amino acids. Per the germline V gene, CDR1 is MNHNS and CDR2 is SASEGT. TCRdb's table, derived via immunoSEQ multiplex PCR, lists solely in-frame clones and lacks some. The sample includes some 86,000 clones, approximately 93% of them seen just once. The chain is built from TRBV6-1 and TRBJ2-7, with a weak D call TRBD2 (6 bases). Specimen: PBMCs. The clonotype comes from a woman aged 25 to 39 in good health and CMV-seronegative. CDR3 DNA: TGTGCCAGCAGAGTAGCGGCCTCCTACGAGCAGTACTTC. Its protein is CASRVAASYEQYF.